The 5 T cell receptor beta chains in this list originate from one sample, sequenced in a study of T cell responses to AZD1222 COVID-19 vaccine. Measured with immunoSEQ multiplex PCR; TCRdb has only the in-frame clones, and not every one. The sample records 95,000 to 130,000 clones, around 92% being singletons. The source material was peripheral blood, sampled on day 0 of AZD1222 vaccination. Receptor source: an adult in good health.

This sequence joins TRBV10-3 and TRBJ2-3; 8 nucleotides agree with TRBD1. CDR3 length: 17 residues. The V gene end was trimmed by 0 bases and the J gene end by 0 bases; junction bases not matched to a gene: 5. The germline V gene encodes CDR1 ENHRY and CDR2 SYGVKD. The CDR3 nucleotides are TGTGCCATCAGTGAGTCTACTGGGACAGGTAGCACAGATACGCAGTATTTT. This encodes CAISESTGTGSTDTQYF.

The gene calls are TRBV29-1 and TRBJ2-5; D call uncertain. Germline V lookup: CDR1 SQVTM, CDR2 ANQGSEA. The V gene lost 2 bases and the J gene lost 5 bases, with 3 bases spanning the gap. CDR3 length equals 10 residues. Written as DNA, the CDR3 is TGCAGCGTTGAAAGGGAGACCCAGTACTTC. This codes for CSVERETQYF.

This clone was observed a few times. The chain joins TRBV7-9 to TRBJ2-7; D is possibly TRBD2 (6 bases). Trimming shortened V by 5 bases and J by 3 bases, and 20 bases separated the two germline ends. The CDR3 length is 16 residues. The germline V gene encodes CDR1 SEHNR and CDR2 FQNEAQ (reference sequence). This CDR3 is CASSPRRDPTIYEQYF. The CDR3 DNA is TGTGCCAGCAGCCCTAGGAGGGACCCTACTATCTACGAGCAGTACTTC.

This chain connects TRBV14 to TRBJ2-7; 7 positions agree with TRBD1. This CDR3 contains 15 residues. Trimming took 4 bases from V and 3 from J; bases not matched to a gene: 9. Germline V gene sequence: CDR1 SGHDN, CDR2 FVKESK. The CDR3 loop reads CASSPWTGQGYEQYF. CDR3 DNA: TGTGCCAGCAGCCCGTGGACAGGCCAAGGCTACGAGCAGTACTTC.

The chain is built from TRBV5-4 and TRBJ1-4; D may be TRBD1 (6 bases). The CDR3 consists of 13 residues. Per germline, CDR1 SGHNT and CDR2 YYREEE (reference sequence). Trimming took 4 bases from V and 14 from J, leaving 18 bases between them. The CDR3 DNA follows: TGTGCCAGCAGCCATAGCAGCTTCGGGGGCCTGTTTTTT. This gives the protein CASSHSSFGGLFF.